These 14 T cell receptor beta chains originate from one sample sequenced in a study of identical twins' blood T cells. TCRdb called the 5' RACE reads again in MiXCR, with one record for every CDR3 protein. The repertoire holds a few hundred thousand distinct CDR3 sequences, with about 28% as singletons. Sequenced: PBMCs. These receptors all come from a woman between 18 and 55 years old in good health.

This clonotype showed up just once. The gene calls are TRBV7-9 and TRBJ2-1, with D tentatively TRBD1 (5 bases). V dropped 6 bases and J dropped 8 bases, with 26 bases sitting between them. There are 17 residues in the CDR3. Per the germline V gene, CDR1 is SEHNR and CDR2 is FQNEAQ (reference sequence). The CDR3, as DNA: TGTGCCAGCAGGGCGATACCGACTGCGCTACAGGACGATGAGCAGTTCTTC. As protein: CASRAIPTALQDDEQFF. Variable domain in full (rest from reference TRBV7-9 and TRBJ2-1): DTGVSQNPRHKITKRGQNVTFRCDPISEHNRLYWYRQTLGQGPEFLTYFQNEAQLEKSRLLSDRFSAERPKGSFSTLEIQRTEQGDSAMYLCASRAIPTALQDDEQFFGPGTRLTVL.

There are a few counts of this clonotype. The chain combines TRBV27 with TRBJ1-4; D is unclear. Trimming stripped 0 bases from V and 5 bases from J, with 13 bases between. The CDR3 consists of 16 residues. From germline, CDR1 is MNHEY and CDR2 SMNVEV (reference sequence). The CDR3 DNA sequence: TGTGCCAGCAGTTTATCGATGCTCGTCCCCAATGAAAAACTGTTTTTT. Residues: CASSLSMLVPNEKLFF.

This clonotype came up a few times. The rearrangement uses TRBV7-9 and TRBJ1-2; D possibly corresponds to TRBD1 (5 bases). Germline-derived CDR1 and CDR2 are SEHNR and FQNEAQ (reference sequence). This CDR3 region has 16 residues. Trimming took off 0 bases at V and 2 bases at J, with 13 bases between the two ends. Written as DNA, the CDR3 is TGTGCCAGCAGCTTAGCCGGAGGGGAGAGGAACTATGGCTACACCTTC. Protein: CASSLAGGERNYGYTF.

A few counts support this clonotype. This chain uses TRBV6-2 or TRBV6-3 with TRBJ2-1, with unresolved D. The CDR3 is 13 amino acids. Per germline, CDR1 MNHEY and CDR2 SVGEGT. The V end was cut by 2 bases, the J end by 4 bases, with 6 bases between. The CDR3 sequence: CASSYALYNEQFF. In DNA form, the CDR3 reads TGTGCCAGCAGTTACGCCTTATACAATGAGCAGTTCTTC.

This sequence joins TRBV19 and TRBJ2-7; D gene unclear. Germline CDR1 is LNHDA and CDR2 is SQIVND (reference sequence). The CDR3 totals 13 residues. V lost 9 bases, J lost 0 bases, and 12 bases lay in between. CDR3 nucleotides: TGTGCCAGCTCAGGACCAATCTCCTACGAGCAGTACTTC. Encoded protein: CASSGPISYEQYF.

This chain links TRBV5-1 with TRBJ2-2; D not resolved. Trimming left V 1 base short and J 2 bases short, with 21 bases between. Per germline, CDR1 SGHRS and CDR2 YFSETQ. The length of the CDR3 is 19 residues. CDR3 in DNA: TGCGCCAGCAGCTTGTTCCCTCTTTCGATGCTTCGAAACACCGGGGAGCTGTTTTTT. As protein: CASSLFPLSMLRNTGELFF.

Only a few counts were recorded for this clonotype. The CDR3 nucleotides read TGCAGCGTTGAGGAGGACGCGTTGAGCGAGCAGTACTTC. It codes for CSVEEDALSEQYF. The rearrangement uses TRBV29-1 and TRBJ2-7; perhaps TRBD2 as D (5 bases). V shed 3 bases and J shed 6 bases, with 15 bases lying between them. The germline V gene has CDR1 SQVTM and CDR2 ANQGSEA. The CDR3 sequence is 13 residues long.

This clonotype showed up many times. The chain couples TRBV18 to TRBJ1-2; D unresolved. The CDR3 runs to 14 residues. CDR1 KGHSH and CDR2 LQKENI come from the germline V gene. The V and J ends lost 0 bases and 2 bases respectively, with 7 bases between them. The CDR3 region is CASSPPERNYGYTF. CDR3 coding DNA: TGTGCCAGCTCACCACCTGAGAGAAACTATGGCTACACCTTC.

A few counts support this clonotype. V usage is TRBV11-2 and J usage is TRBJ2-7; no clear D. The CDR3 extends over 14 amino acids. Germline V gene lookup returns CDR1 SGHAT and CDR2 FQNNGV. Trimming stripped 4 bases from V and 0 bases from J, with 10 bases between. The CDR3 DNA reads as TGTGCCAGCAGCTCTGGGCAGCTCTCCTACGAGCAGTACTTC. This translates into CASSSGQLSYEQYF.

J is TRBJ1-1 and V is TRBV5-1; no clear D gene. The germline V gene encodes CDR1 SGHRS and CDR2 YFSETQ. The length of the CDR3 is 16 residues. Trimming stripped 2 bases from V and 0 bases from J, with 14 bases between. For the CDR3, the DNA is TGCGCCAGCAGCTTCGGGTCCATGAGACTGAACACTGAAGCTTTCTTT. As protein: CASSFGSMRLNTEAFF.

The rearrangement links TRBV6-2 or TRBV6-3 to TRBJ2-4; 7 bases are shared with TRBD2. The CDR3 length is 16 residues. CDR1 MNHEY and CDR2 SVGEGT come from the germline V gene. Losses at the gene ends were 0 bases for V and 2 bases for J; bases not matched to a gene: 4. CDR3 in amino acids: CASSYSAGLTKNIQYF. The CDR3 bases are TGTGCCAGCAGTTACTCGGCGGGACTAACCAAAAACATTCAGTACTTC.

This clonotype was detected a few times. V gene TRBV20-1 combines with J gene TRBJ1-1; 7 positions match TRBD1. This CDR3 is built from 13 residues. V trimming: 6 bases; J trimming: 8 bases; junction bases outside the gene matches: 12. Looked up from germline, CDR1 is DFQATT and CDR2 is SNEGSKA (reference sequence). As DNA, the CDR3 is TGCAGTGCGTTAGGGGGCGGACCGCGGGAAGCTTTCTTT. It yields the protein CSALGGGPREAFF.

This clonotype was counted ten times or more. The V call is TRBV20-1, the J call TRBJ2-1; tentatively, D is TRBD2 (5 bases). V lost 0 bases to trimming and J lost 6 bases, with 15 bases between them. In germline, CDR1 is DFQATT, CDR2 SNEGSKA (reference sequence). The CDR3 runs to 15 residues. CDR3 DNA: TGCAGTGCTAGAGATCCGGCTAGCATGGCCAATGAGCAGTTCTTC. It codes for CSARDPASMANEQFF.

This clonotype has just a few counts. The chain joins TRBV19 to TRBJ2-1; maybe TRBD2 (6 bases). The ends were cut back, 5 bases at V and 8 bases at J, with 16 bases in the middle. The CDR3 covers 14 residues. The germline V gene has CDR1 LNHDA and CDR2 SQIVND (reference sequence). CDR3 sequence (DNA): TGTGCCAGTAGTCGAGCGGGCATAGGAGATGAGCAGTTCTTC. Translated, it gives CASSRAGIGDEQFF.